The clone carrying this T cell receptor beta chain was seen a few times. Its target is not known. The record originates from a study of post-analysis software for immune sequencing data. About the study: Several disease courses (relapsing-remitting, secondary progressive and progressive-relapsing) of multiple sclerosis were included. Study-level points and caveats: Patients showed TRBV5-6, TRBV5-1 and TRBV20-1 among a handful of TRBV segments more frequent than in controls. Controls had significantly higher normalized Chao1 diversity than multiple sclerosis patients.

The ends were cut back, 2 bases at V and 0 bases at J, with 15 bases in the middle. Germline V gene sequence: CDR1 MGHRA, CDR2 YSYEKL. The CDR3 has 17 amino acids. TCR beta cDNA libraries included unique molecular identifiers. Out of roughly 0.85 to 11 million T cells, 450,000 to 600,000 cDNA molecules were generated. TCRdb re-analysed the PCR reads in MiXCR, keeping a single row per CDR3 protein. The sample yields about 400,000 distinct CDR3 sequences, approximately 38% seen once. This TCR was recovered from a girl aged 5-17 years with multiple sclerosis. The V and J genes are TRBV4-1 and TRBJ2-3, with D perhaps assigned TRBD1 or TRBD2 (5 bases each). The sample consisted of blood. The CDR3 DNA sequence: TGCGCCAGCAGCCAACCCCCTTCTGGGGGTAGCACAGATACGCAGTATTTT. It encodes CASSQPPSGGSTDTQYF.